This TCR beta chain was obtained from a study of identical twins (dated by TCRdb to 2016 to 2017). With regard to the full study: To test whether fetal clonotypes persist, this study deep-sequenced TCR alpha and beta repertoires from monozygotic twins, from unrelated adults of various ages, and from cord blood. To rule out contamination, the twin experiments were replicated at different times with different library preparation protocols. What the authors observed across the whole study: Because the same donors could not be followed over many years, the conclusions relied on cross-sectional statistical analysis. Fewer insertions were carried by abundant cord blood beta clonotypes; a weaker similar trend was observed in young adult naive repertoires, while no such trend was observed in memory repertoires. Out-of-frame TCR alpha sharing in monozygotic twins was systematically underestimated by recombination models, whereas sharing between unrelated individuals was in agreement with the recombination models. Zero-insertion analyses could be partly confounded by invariant T cells such as MAIT and iNKT, although diverse VJ usage argued against such confounding for most clonotypes. Compared with coincidental sharing between unrelated individuals, out-of-frame TCR alpha sequences shared between twins showed an excess of sequences with low generation probability. In beta out-of-frame sequences, excess twin sharing was weaker, because having fewer shared sequences lowered the signal-to-noise ratio.

The germline V gene specifies SGHTA as CDR1 and FQGTGA as CDR2. There are 13 amino acids in the CDR3, from cysteine to phenylalanine inclusive. The retained sequence is limited to the CDR3, 39 bases, with the frame set at the first base. V lost 1 base and J lost 7 bases; the stretch between them is 10 bases long. Concerning this clonotype: Its binding antigen is unknown. No qualities accompany the bases; no much larger clone lies one base away.

The method behind the library was 5' RACE. Sequenced on an Illumina HiSeq 2000. A universal primer binding site was added through template switching, and the final cDNA carried a unique molecular identifier so that TCR cDNA molecules could be counted accurately. Specific primers in the conserved constant-segment region were used to synthesize first-strand cDNA for TCR alpha and beta chains. To control for contamination, every cDNA library was double barcoded, receiving both a SMART-Mk sample barcode and Illumina barcodes. Two successive PCR steps introduced TruSeq adapter sequences along with Illumina sample barcodes. TCR alpha and beta cDNA libraries were sequenced on the Illumina HiSeq platform with custom primers. Under the source paper's analysis protocol: MiGEC was used to process raw reads and extract unique molecular identifiers, and MiXCR was used to find CDR3 positions. For each individual, recombination models were inferred using an EM algorithm with the repgenHMM and IGoR tools. The analysis of shared clonotypes was done with the tcR package in R, with sharing normalized by the product of cloneset sizes. To study raw recombination free of thymic and clonal selection effects, out-of-frame nonproductive sequences were analyzed. TCRdb applied fastp at Q25 and MiXCR to the public reads, then kept only in-frame beta chains. Entries that share a CDR3 protein sequence are merged under the most common genes and DNA. TCRdb, not the original authors, processed these V and J calls. Within this sample are 690,000 or so distinct CDR3 sequences, with 5.5% to 7.5% of them counted one time only. Roughly 1.6% of the sample belongs to the ten largest clones.

All donors were healthy Caucasians. Three unrelated non-twin adults were additionally sequenced: a male aged 18 to 30, a male aged 50 to 60 and a female aged 50 to 60. Miltenyi CD45RO+ enrichment and human naive T-cell isolation kits were used to isolate memory (CD45RO+) and naive T cells from PBMC. What was sequenced was naive T cells sorted from blood. Explained via the paper, the cell subset or site label denotes: cells isolated with a human naive T-cell isolation kit. The chain employs TRBV7-3 and TRBJ1-2; no D segment can be confidently identified. The TCR was taken from a man between 18 and 35 years old in good health. The CDR3 is CASSLIAGSGYTF. The nucleotide sequence reads TGTGCCAGCAGCTTAATCGCGGGGTCTGGCTACACCTTC.